This T cell receptor beta chain was found in a study of PD-1 blockade in classical Hodgkin lymphoma. Study at large: The study gave patients nivolumab 3 mg/kg intravenously every 2 weeks. Study-wide results and caveats: CD4+ TCR diversity rose significantly by C4D1, and CD8+ TCR diversity did not. Newly diagnosed patients had baseline TCR diversity that was reportedly lower than that of healthy donors. Complete responders entered with baseline diversity on par with newly diagnosed patients, the results showed.

Each and every patient relapsed after autologous stem cell transplantation, and patients got differing brentuximab vedotin exposure. As concerns this clone: Its antigen is as yet unknown.

Sequencing was performed with immunoSEQ multiplex PCR; in TCRdb, only in-frame clones are kept and a portion is missing. The sample has roughly 140,000 clones, just under 80% seen once. The V end was cut by 3 bases, the J end by 5 bases, with 8 bases between. CDR3 length: 12 amino acids. The germline V gene encodes CDR1 LNHDA and CDR2 SQIVND (reference sequence). This specimen consisted of peripheral blood mononuclear cells (PBMCs), obtained before the second cycle of nivolumab. The clonotype comes from a human donor with classical Hodgkin lymphoma. The gene calls are TRBV19 and TRBJ2-7; TRBD1 might be the D (6 bases). This chain's CDR3 is CASSITGHEQYF. Here the CDR3 DNA reads TGTGCCAGTAGTATTACAGGGCACGAGCAGTACTTC.